One sample yielded the 30 T cell receptor beta chains listed below, sequenced in a study of blood T cell repertoires in COVID-19. Generated by immunoSEQ multiplex PCR, the TCRdb table keeps only in-frame clones and is missing some. The sample holds about 100,000 clones, about 90% seen once. The sample consisted of peripheral blood. These receptors were obtained from a human donor in a cohort sampled during active COVID-19.

The V call is TRBV4-2, the J call TRBJ1-2; D remains ambiguous. The CDR3 has 13 amino acids. The V end was cut by 4 bases, the J end by 4 bases, with 10 bases between. CDR1 and CDR2 (germline): LGHNA, YNFKEQ. The CDR3 DNA reads TGTGCCAGCAGCCTACCCAACAGCTATGGCTACACCTTC. As protein: CASSLPNSYGYTF.

This chain joins TRBV7-9 and TRBJ1-2; 7 bases line up with TRBD1. CDR3 length: 13 amino acids. V dropped 6 bases and J dropped 8; count of bases not matched to a gene: 9. Germline V gives CDR1 SEHNR, CDR2 FQNEAQ (reference sequence). The CDR3 here is CASSPTGAEGYTF. CDR3 DNA sequence: TGTGCCAGCAGTCCCACAGGGGCCGAGGGCTACACCTTC.

The chain uses TRBV10-2 and TRBJ2-3; D possibly corresponds to TRBD2 (5 bases). The CDR3 is 16 residues long. V lost 0 bases and J lost 0, with 10 bases in between. Germline CDR1 reads WSHSY; CDR2 reads SAAADI. The CDR3 region is CASSESGGVSTDTQYF. The CDR3 DNA reads TGCGCCAGCAGTGAGTCCGGAGGCGTTAGCACAGATACGCAGTATTTT.

The V and J genes are TRBV19 and TRBJ2-7; 9 bases align to TRBD1. With V trimmed by 3 bases and J by 5 bases, 5 bases remained unmatched. Germline CDR1 and CDR2: LNHDA and SQIVND (reference sequence). This CDR3 is built from 14 residues. This CDR3 reads CASSISQGADEQYF. DNA of the CDR3: TGTGCCAGTAGTATTTCACAGGGGGCGGACGAGCAGTACTTC.

This chain joins TRBV29-1 and TRBJ2-3; 9 bases are a match to TRBD2. The CDR3 length is 17 residues. With 1 base clipped from V and 5 bases from J, the junction kept 13 bases outside the gene matches. Germline V gene data show CDR1 as SQVTM and CDR2 as ANQGSEA. The CDR3 here is CSVEASTLAGVEDTQYF. CDR3 nucleotide sequence: TGCAGCGTTGAAGCTTCCACGTTAGCGGGAGTGGAAGATACGCAGTATTTT.

The V gene is TRBV5-8, the J gene TRBJ2-7; D possibly corresponds to TRBD1 (6 bases). Between the trimmed V and J ends, which lost 2 bases and 3 bases, there was a span of 12 bases. The CDR3 runs 14 residues. Germline CDR1 and CDR2: SGHTS and YDEGEE. CDR3 region: CASSFTTGIYEQYF. The CDR3 DNA reads TGTGCCAGCAGCTTTACTACAGGGATCTACGAGCAGTACTTC.

The gene calls are TRBV5-1 and TRBJ1-4; 8 positions agree with TRBD1. Germline V lookup: CDR1 SGHRS, CDR2 YFSETQ. This CDR3 comprises 15 residues. V lost 3 bases and J lost 8; bases outside the gene matches: 9. The chain's CDR3 is CASSSADRVHEKLFF. The CDR3 DNA sequence: TGCGCCAGCAGCTCTGCGGACAGGGTACACGAAAAACTGTTTTTT.

The rearrangement uses TRBV5-1 and TRBJ1-4; 7 nucleotides line up with TRBD1. V shed 4 bases, J shed 4 bases, and the junction held 10 bases outside the gene matches. The CDR3 spans 16 residues. The germline CDR1 and CDR2 sequences are SGHRS and YFSETQ. CDR3 bases: TGCGCCAGCAGCCCGACCTCCGGGACAGTTAATGAAAAACTGTTTTTT. Protein product: CASSPTSGTVNEKLFF.

The V gene is TRBV28, the J gene TRBJ1-1; TRBD1 aligns across 7 bases. V was clipped by 6 bases and J by 0 bases; unmatched bases: 4. Germline lookup yields CDR1 MDHEN and CDR2 SYDVKM. The CDR3 length is 14 residues. The CDR3 DNA sequence: TGTGCCAGCAGGGACAGGCCCATGAACACTGAAGCTTTCTTT. As protein: CASRDRPMNTEAFF.

The J gene is TRBJ2-1, the V gene TRBV28; 8 nucleotides align to TRBD2. The CDR3 spans 17 residues. After removal of 4 bases from V and 9 bases from J, the junction contained 17 bases not matched to a gene. The V gene's germline CDR1 is MDHEN and CDR2 SYDVKM. This chain's CDR3 is CASSSIQPLEAGVEQFF. The DNA of the CDR3 is TGTGCCAGCAGTTCCATACAGCCTTTAGAAGCGGGAGTTGAGCAGTTCTTC.

This sequence joins TRBV3-1 (or the pseudogene TRBV3-2) and TRBJ2-7; a possible D gene is TRBD2 (5 bases). The CDR3 has 15 residues. The V gene's germline CDR1 is LGHDT and CDR2 YNNKEL (reference sequence). V lost 2 bases and J 1 base, leaving 12 bases between the germline ends. CDR3 amino acids: CASSQRPRGSYEQYF. The DNA of the CDR3 is TGTGCCAGCAGCCAAAGACCCCGGGGTTCCTACGAGCAGTACTTC.

This sequence joins TRBV20-1 and TRBJ2-1; D unresolved. The CDR3 contains 14 residues. V was clipped by 3 bases and J by 0 bases, with 9 bases between them. In germline, CDR1 is DFQATT, CDR2 SNEGSKA (reference sequence). The CDR3 nucleotides read TGCAGTGCTAGTACGTGGAGCTCCTACAATGAGCAGTTCTTC. This sequence encodes CSASTWSSYNEQFF.

This chain connects TRBV13 to TRBJ2-7; a possible D gene is TRBD1 (6 bases). Germline CDR1 is PRHDT and CDR2 is FYEKMQ (reference sequence). The CDR3 is 15 residues long. The ends were cut back, 4 bases at V and 0 bases at J, with 13 bases in the middle. CDR3 region: CASSSRQVSSYEQYF. CDR3 sequence (DNA): TGTGCCAGCAGCTCCCGACAGGTTAGCTCCTACGAGCAGTACTTC.

This clone was seen just once. V usage is TRBV27 and J usage is TRBJ1-1, with a weak D call TRBD1 (5 bases). V lost 5 bases and J lost 12, with 22 bases in between. The CDR3 contains 14 residues. Germline V gene lookup returns CDR1 MNHEY and CDR2 SMNVEV (reference sequence). In DNA, the CDR3 is TGTGCCAGCAGTCCCGGGGGAGGCGGGAGAGTTACTTTCTTT. Protein product: CASSPGGGGRVTFF.

This chain links TRBV19 with TRBJ2-1; D is unresolved. The CDR3 has 17 amino acids. Trimming removed 5 bases at V and 3 bases at J, with 20 bases between. The V gene's germline CDR1 is LNHDA and CDR2 SQIVND (reference sequence). The chain's CDR3 is CASSPRWQGGDYNEQFF. CDR3 bases: TGTGCCAGTAGTCCCCGATGGCAAGGCGGAGACTACAATGAGCAGTTCTTC.

The chain has TRBV27 and TRBJ1-1; D is uncertain. This CDR3 spans 14 amino acids. Germline lookup yields CDR1 MNHEY and CDR2 SMNVEV (reference sequence). The V end lost 3 bases, the J end lost 7 bases, and 15 bases lay between the germline ends. This CDR3 reads CASSFNPGPLEAFF. CDR3 DNA sequence: TGTGCCAGCAGTTTCAATCCAGGCCCCCTTGAAGCTTTCTTT.

The genes are TRBV9 and TRBJ1-3, with 7 bases identical to TRBD1. The V and J ends lost 4 bases and 0 bases, in that order; junction bases with no gene match: 7. CDR3 length: 16 residues. The germline gives CDR1 SGDLS, CDR2 YYNGEE. The CDR3 sequence is CASSPGTAISGNTIYF. The CDR3 nucleotides read TGTGCCAGCAGCCCCGGGACAGCGATCTCTGGAAACACCATATATTTT.

V usage is TRBV27 and J usage is TRBJ2-1, with TRBD2 identical over 9 bases. The CDR3 is made up of 14 amino acids. The germline gives CDR1 MNHEY, CDR2 SMNVEV (reference sequence). With 3 bases clipped from V and 8 bases from J, the junction kept 5 bases outside the gene matches. The CDR3 DNA follows: TGTGCCAGCAGTTTTATAGCGGGAGCTCATGAGCAGTTCTTC. It codes for CASSFIAGAHEQFF.

The gene calls are TRBV2 and TRBJ2-3; TRBD2 agrees at 9 bases. The CDR3 has 15 amino acids. Trimming at V came to 4 bases and at J to 2 bases, leaving 4 bases not matched to a gene. Germline values: CDR1 SNHLY, CDR2 FYNNEI. In DNA form, the CDR3 reads TGTGCCAGCAGTGCCCTAGCGGGGTTCACAGATACGCAGTATTTT. As protein: CASSALAGFTDTQYF.

This rearrangement joins TRBV30 to TRBJ2-1; 9 bases align to TRBD1. The CDR3 consists of 15 residues. V gave up 6 bases and J gave up 9 bases; unmatched junction bases: 15. Per the germline V gene, CDR1 is GTSNPN and CDR2 is SVGIG (reference sequence). This chain's CDR3 is CACPREGQGFSEQFF. The CDR3, as DNA: TGTGCCTGCCCGAGGGAGGGACAGGGTTTTAGTGAGCAGTTCTTC.

The chain has TRBV19 and TRBJ2-3; 8 bases agree with TRBD2. The V gene's germline CDR1 is LNHDA and CDR2 SQIVND (reference sequence). V trimming: 9 bases; J trimming: 2 bases; junction bases outside the gene matches: 4. The CDR3 runs to 13 residues. The CDR3 loop reads CASRGLVTDTQYF. The DNA of the CDR3 is TGTGCCAGCCGGGGACTAGTCACAGATACGCAGTATTTT.

V and J are TRBV28 and TRBJ2-1, with D perhaps TRBD1 (6 bases). CDR1 is MDHEN and CDR2 is SYDVKM in the germline V gene. Trimming shortened V by 5 bases and J by 4 bases, and 18 bases separated the two germline ends. This CDR3 spans 16 amino acids. CDR3 sequence: CASSPLTGFLYNEQFF. CDR3 in DNA: TGTGCCAGCAGTCCCCTAACAGGGTTCCTTTACAATGAGCAGTTCTTC.

The chain uses TRBV6-5 and TRBJ2-7, with D tentatively TRBD2 (5 bases). This CDR3 has 14 amino acids. The V gene lost 6 bases and the J gene lost 3 bases, with 15 bases spanning the gap. CDR1 MNHEY and CDR2 SVGAGI come from the germline V gene. CDR3 in amino acids: CASRADRGLYEQYF. CDR3 bases: TGTGCCAGCAGGGCCGACCGGGGTCTCTACGAGCAGTACTTC.

As concerns this clone: Other nucleotide sequences from this sample produce the same CDR3. This chain joins TRBV5-6 and TRBJ2-1; 8 bases are shared with TRBD1. Looked up from germline, CDR1 is SGHDT and CDR2 is YYEEEE. The CDR3 has 16 amino acids. The ends lost 5 bases at V and 0 bases at J; junction bases unmatched: 7. The CDR3 region is CASSDGTGLSYNEQFF. Here the CDR3 DNA reads TGTGCCAGCAGTGACGGGACAGGCCTCTCCTACAATGAGCAGTTCTTC.

This clone appeared once. The gene calls are TRBV5-1 and TRBJ2-7; 8 nucleotides line up with TRBD1. V trimming: 4 bases; J trimming: 2 bases; junction bases outside the gene matches: 11. The germline V gene encodes CDR1 SGHRS and CDR2 YFSETQ. The length of the CDR3 is 16 residues. The CDR3 reads CASSPRYDRGAYEQYF. CDR3 sequence (DNA): TGCGCCAGCAGCCCTCGTTATGACAGGGGAGCCTACGAGCAGTACTTC.

The chain combines TRBV28 with TRBJ1-5, with 7 bases fitting TRBD1. The CDR3 loop spans 14 amino acids. Germline values: CDR1 MDHEN, CDR2 SYDVKM. V was clipped by 5 bases and J by 3 bases; unmatched bases: 4. The CDR3 DNA follows: TGTGCCAGCAGTCACAGGGGTAACAATCAGCCCCAGCATTTT. This codes for CASSHRGNNQPQHF.

CDR3 in DNA: TGTGCCAGCAGTTTCGGGGGAACAGATACGCAGTATTTT. It codes for CASSFGGTDTQYF. The chain couples TRBV28 to TRBJ2-3, with a tentative D call TRBD2 (6 bases). Germline values: CDR1 MDHEN, CDR2 SYDVKM. This CDR3 contains 13 residues. The V and J ends lost 3 bases and 3 bases respectively, with 7 bases between them. The variable domain in full, completed from reference TRBV28 and TRBJ2-3, reads DVKVTQSSRYLVKRTGEKVFLECVQDMDHENMFWYRQDPGLGLRLIYFSYDVKMKEKGDIPEGYSVSREKKERFSLILESASTNQTSMYLCASSFGGTDTQYFGPGTRLTVL.

V and J are TRBV27 and TRBJ1-1, with D possibly being TRBD1 (6 bases). V was trimmed by 5 bases and J by 6 bases, leaving 19 bases between them. CDR1 MNHEY and CDR2 SMNVEV come from the germline V gene (reference sequence). This CDR3 comprises 15 residues. Written as DNA, the CDR3 is TGTGCCAGCAGTCTCTATAGCAGGGGTAAGGCTGAAGCTTTCTTT. Protein: CASSLYSRGKAEAFF.

V is TRBV25-1 and J is TRBJ2-7; 8 bases line up with TRBD1. Germline CDR1 and CDR2: MGHDK and SYGVNS. The CDR3 runs 15 residues. V shed 5 bases and J 3 bases; nucleotides not matched to a gene: 9. CDR3 amino acids: CASSLRTGRGYEQYF. CDR3 sequence (DNA): TGTGCCAGCAGTCTTCGGACAGGGAGAGGCTACGAGCAGTACTTC.

CDR3 DNA: TGTGCCAGCAGTCCTGAGGTTTTTAACGGGGAGCTGTTTTTT. As protein: CASSPEVFNGELFF. The V gene is TRBV6-4, the J gene TRBJ2-2; D call uncertain. The CDR3 runs 14 residues. With 5 bases removed from V and 7 bases from J, the gap between germline ends came to 14 bases. Germline CDR1 MRHNA, CDR2 SNTAGT.